Listed below are T cell receptor beta chains from one sample, sequenced in a study of cytomegalovirus exposure and HLA in healthy donors. Profiled with immunoSEQ multiplex PCR; TCRdb holds only in-frame clones, not every one. Its table lists under 250,000 clones. The sequenced sample consisted of PBMCs. All receptors derive from a girl aged 2 to 10 in good health and CMV-seropositive. CDR3s include the opening cysteine and the closing phenylalanine or tryptophan. The D gene is left open where the match is weak.

j_gene | v_gene | d_gene | CDR3aa | CDR3nt
TRBJ1-1 | TRBV27 | TRBD1 | CASSPSLGDRGPLKAFF | TGTGCCAGCAGTCCCTCCCTCGGGGACAGGGGGCCGCTGAAAGCTTTCTTT
TRBJ2-1 | TRBV27 | TRBD2 | CASHPGLYDNEQFF | TGTGCCAGCCATCCGGGACTATATGACAATGAGCAGTTCTTC
TRBJ2-7 | TRBV9 | NA | CASSVAAGVYEQYF | TGTGCCAGCAGCGTAGCGGCAGGGGTCTACGAGCAGTACTTC
TRBJ1-1 | TRBV7-2 | NA | CASSLARQPTEAFF | TGTGCCAGCAGCTTAGCGAGACAGCCCACTGAAGCTTTCTTT
TRBJ1-1 | TRBV28 | NA | CASSRVPLMNTEAFF | TGTGCCAGCAGCAGGGTTCCCCTAATGAACACTGAAGCTTTCTTT
TRBJ1-4 | TRBV7-9 | TRBD1 | CASSPDRGEEKLFF | TGTGCCAGCAGCCCTGACAGGGGTGAAGAAAAACTGTTTTTT
TRBJ1-5 | TRBV6-5 | TRBD1 | CASSDRGPNQPQHF | TGTGCCAGCAGTGACAGGGGGCCGAATCAGCCCCAGCATTTT
TRBJ2-3 | TRBV4-1 | TRBD2 | CASSQDFVASGNSEFGTDTQYF | TGCGCCAGCAGCCAAGATTTCGTTGCTAGCGGGAATAGTGAGTTTGGCACAGATACGCAGTATTTT
TRBJ2-7 | TRBV30 | NA | CAWTPHSGDRSYEQYF | TGTGCCTGGACCCCCCATAGCGGAGACCGCTCCTACGAGCAGTACTTC
TRBJ1-1 | TRBV9 | TRBD1 | CASSVPRGTGGPSGLNTEAFF | TGTGCCAGCAGCGTACCTAGGGGGACAGGGGGCCCTTCGGGCTTGAACACTGAAGCTTTCTTT
TRBJ1-3 | TRBV5-6 | TRBD1 | CASRTGTAGTIYF | TGTGCCAGCAGGACAGGGACGGCGGGCACCATATATTTT